This T cell receptor beta chain was recorded in a study of blood T cell repertoires in COVID-19 (dated by TCRdb to the early 2020s). In terms of the full investigation: The collaborator samples originated in the United States, Italy and Spain and spanned the acute and convalescent phases of COVID-19. The repertoires were released in a freely available public database intended as a resource for research on the immune response to SARS-CoV-2. Nearly every sample came with metadata listing a de-identified subject ID, COVID-19 status, age in years and sex. Samples came from the ongoing ImmuneRACE study (first 160 participants) plus 1,254 subjects from 6 global collaborators. Where HLA class I and class II types were available, the types were taken from metadata supplied by the sample provider, not from assay-based typing. The dataset comprised deeply sampled blood TCRbeta repertoires from subjects exposed to, actively infected with, or recovered from COVID-19. The prospective study material was composed of cDNA or gDNA derived from T cells, B-cell-depleted T cells, or PBMCs. The research as a whole found: The amount of clinical and demographic metadata varied by source and participant and was provided uncurated.

The immunoSEQ Assay, a bias-controlled multiplex PCR, was used to amplify TCRbeta CDR3 regions from genomic DNA. The study's processing was this. Within the assay, amplification of reference gene primers was used to estimate how many nucleated cells each sample contained. To quantify the absolute abundance of each unique TCRbeta CDR3 rearrangement, sequence reads were collapsed and filtered. For each sample, productive Simpson clonality was calculated as the square root of Simpson's diversity index over productive rearrangements. Drawn from immuneACCESS, this table holds only the in-frame rearrangements with V and J called that TCRdb kept. Clones are partly lost; checked studies trace under half to an unresolved V gene and leave the rest unexplained. V, J and clone size were drawn from that table, and D and trimming were deduced from the DNA. A total of about 160,000 clones appear in this sample, approximately 81% of them only once. The ten largest clones add up to around 6% of the sample.

Participants in the prospective study were enrolled through a virtual design, were aged roughly 18 to 100 years, and lived in fewer than 30 United States geographic areas. In the prospective study, participants were assigned to cohorts based on the clinical history participants reported in a screening survey and a study questionnaire. Each participant in the prospective study had whole blood, serum and a nasopharyngeal or oropharyngeal swab collected by mobile phlebotomists. Prospective study participants could optionally give additional blood draws and questionnaires over an approximately 2-month period. Before DNA extraction, prospective study blood samples were shipped either frozen or at room temperature. Based on the germline V gene (reference sequence), the CDR1 and CDR2 sequences are LGHDT and YNNKEL. The CDR3 runs 17 amino acids, cysteine and phenylalanine included. Only the CDR3 part of the read is kept: 51 bases, read in frame from the first base. Compared with germline, V lacks 0 bases and J lacks 6 bases; bases without a gene match: 11.

This clone was seen a single time. Its antigen is still unknown. The sample holds no much larger clone one base away, and base qualities are not on file. The clonotype originates from a woman in her forties with acute COVID-19. Specimen: PBMCs or T cells enriched from blood (not recorded which). The rearrangement joined TRBV3-1 (or the pseudogene TRBV3-2) to TRBJ2-3; 8 of the junction bases match TRBD2. The nucleotide sequence reads as follows: TGTGCCAGCAGCCAAGACGGTTCCGGGAGGGCCGTGGATACGCAGTATTTT. Its amino acids are CASSQDGSGRAVDTQYF.